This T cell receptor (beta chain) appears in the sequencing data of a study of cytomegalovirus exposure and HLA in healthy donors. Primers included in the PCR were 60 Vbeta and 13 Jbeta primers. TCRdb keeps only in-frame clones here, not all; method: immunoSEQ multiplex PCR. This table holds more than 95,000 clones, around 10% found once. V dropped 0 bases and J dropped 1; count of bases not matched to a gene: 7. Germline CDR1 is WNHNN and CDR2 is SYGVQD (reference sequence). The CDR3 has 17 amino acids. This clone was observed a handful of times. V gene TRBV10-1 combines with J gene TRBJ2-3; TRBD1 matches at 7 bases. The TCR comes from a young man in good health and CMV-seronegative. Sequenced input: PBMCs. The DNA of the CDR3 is TGCGCCAGCAGTGAGTCGTACAGGGGAGAGGGCACAGATACGCAGTATTTT. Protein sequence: CASSESYRGEGTDTQYF.